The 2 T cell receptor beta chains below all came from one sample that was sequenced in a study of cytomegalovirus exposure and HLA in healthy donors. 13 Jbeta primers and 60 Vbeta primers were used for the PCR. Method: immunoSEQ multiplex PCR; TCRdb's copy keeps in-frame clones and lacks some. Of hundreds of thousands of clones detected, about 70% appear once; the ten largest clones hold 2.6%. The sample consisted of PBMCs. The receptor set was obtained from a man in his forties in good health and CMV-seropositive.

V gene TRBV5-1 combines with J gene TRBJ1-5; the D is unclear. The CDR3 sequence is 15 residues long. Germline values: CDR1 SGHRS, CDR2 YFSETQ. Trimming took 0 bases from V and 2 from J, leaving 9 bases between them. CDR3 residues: CASSLDGQGNQPQHF. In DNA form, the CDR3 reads TGCGCCAGCAGCTTGGATGGCCAGGGCAATCAGCCCCAGCATTTT.

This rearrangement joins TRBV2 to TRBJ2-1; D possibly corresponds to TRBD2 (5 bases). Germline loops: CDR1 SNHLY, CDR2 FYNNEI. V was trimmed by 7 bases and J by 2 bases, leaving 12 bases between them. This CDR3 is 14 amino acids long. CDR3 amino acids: CASNGLSTYNEQFF. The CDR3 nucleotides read TGTGCCAGCAATGGACTTTCAACCTACAATGAGCAGTTCTTC.